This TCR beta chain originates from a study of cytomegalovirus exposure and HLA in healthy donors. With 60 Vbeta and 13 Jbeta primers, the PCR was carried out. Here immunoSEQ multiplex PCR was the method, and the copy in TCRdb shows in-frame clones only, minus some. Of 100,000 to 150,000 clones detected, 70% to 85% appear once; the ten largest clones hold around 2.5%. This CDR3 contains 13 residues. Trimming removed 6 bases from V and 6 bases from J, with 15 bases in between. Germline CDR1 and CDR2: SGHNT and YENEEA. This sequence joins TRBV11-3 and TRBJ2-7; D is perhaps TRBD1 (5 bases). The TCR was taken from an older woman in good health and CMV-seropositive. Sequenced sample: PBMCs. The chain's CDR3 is CASSSGYRGEQYF. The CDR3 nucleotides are TGTGCCAGCAGTTCAGGGTATCGTGGCGAGCAGTACTTC.